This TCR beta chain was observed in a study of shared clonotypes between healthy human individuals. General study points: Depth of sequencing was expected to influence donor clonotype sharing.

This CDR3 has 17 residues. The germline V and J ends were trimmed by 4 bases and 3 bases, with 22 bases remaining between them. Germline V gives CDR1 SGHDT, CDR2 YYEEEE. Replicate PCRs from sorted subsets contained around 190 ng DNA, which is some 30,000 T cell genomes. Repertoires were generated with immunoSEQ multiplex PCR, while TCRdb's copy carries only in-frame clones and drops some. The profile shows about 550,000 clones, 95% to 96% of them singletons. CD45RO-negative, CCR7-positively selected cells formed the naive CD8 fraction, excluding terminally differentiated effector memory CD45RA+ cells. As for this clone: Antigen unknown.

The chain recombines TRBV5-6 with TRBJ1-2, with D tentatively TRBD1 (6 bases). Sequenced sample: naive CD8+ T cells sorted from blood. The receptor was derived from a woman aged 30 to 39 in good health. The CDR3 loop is CASSPRLGWSGDYGYTF. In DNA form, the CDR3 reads TGTGCCAGCAGCCCTCGCCTCGGTTGGTCAGGGGACTATGGCTACACCTTC.